This TCR beta chain was identified in a study of a mutant IDH1 vaccine in newly diagnosed glioma. Study details: Patients began vaccination 4-6 weeks after radiotherapy alone, or with temozolomide cycles. Weeks 35 and 47 hosted visits V12 and V13, respectively.

Measured with immunoSEQ multiplex PCR; TCRdb has only the in-frame clones, and not every one. The data hold tens of thousands of clones, with around 81% observed a single time. On this clone: Its antigen is not known.

Study results and limitations: Whatever changes occurred in top peripheral T cell clonotypes seemed unrelated to pseudoprogression.

Time point of the sample: week 35, safety follow-up. With topical imiquimod, each dose of the vaccine consisted of 300 ug of mutant IDH1 20-mer peptide. The receptor was derived from a woman aged 40 to 50 with glioma. Some clones in this sample may be carry-over from other donors' samples. Sequenced material: PBMCs, taken from a glioma patient whose treatment included an IDH1 peptide vaccine.

CDR3 coding DNA: TGTGCCAGCTCACCATGGAGAGGGCCGGATGAAAAACTGTTTTTT. Translating gives CASSPWRGPDEKLFF. V gene TRBV18 combines with J gene TRBJ1-4; no firm D call. The CDR3 spans 15 residues. V was cut by 2 bases and J by 6 bases, with 13 bases left in between. Germline values: CDR1 KGHSH, CDR2 LQKENI.